This T cell receptor beta chain was recorded in a study of blood T cell repertoires in COVID-19. In the study overall: There were acute and convalescent COVID-19 samples, and they came from the United States, Italy and Spain.

The trim removed 7 bases at V and 0 bases at J, leaving 12 bases unmatched. The CDR3 runs to 18 residues. Germline lookup yields CDR1 SNHLY and CDR2 FYNNEI. This clone has just one count. Authors' processing steps: Scientists estimated how many nucleated cells there were by amplifying reference gene primers. Here immunoSEQ multiplex PCR was the method, and the copy in TCRdb shows in-frame clones only, minus some. Clone size and V and J calls were adopted from that table, with D and trimming inferred from the DNA. The sample contains some 150,000 clones, 77% of which appear only once. Sequencing used peripheral blood. The J gene is TRBJ1-6, the V gene TRBV2; 7 positions match TRBD1. This TCR came from a woman aged 45-65 years with active or convalescent COVID-19. The CDR3 DNA reads TGTGCCAGCACTAACCTGGACAGGTCAAGCTCCTATAATTCACCCCTCCACTTT. Amino acids: CASTNLDRSSSYNSPLHF. Variable domain in full (rest from reference TRBV2 and TRBJ1-6): EPEVTQTPSHQVTQMGQEVILRCVPISNHLYFYWYRQILGQKVEFLVSFYNNEISEKSEIFDDQFSVERPDGSNFTLKIRSTKLEDSAMYFCASTNLDRSSSYNSPLHFGNGTRLTVT.